This is a list of T cell receptor beta chains from one sample in a study of T cell changes during pregnancy in multiple sclerosis. Clones were read by immunoSEQ multiplex PCR, and TCRdb kept only the in-frame ones, dropping some. The data contain more than 80,000 clones, around 93% of them singletons. The material was PBMCs, obtained in the first trimester of pregnancy. The source is a female donor in good health, serving as a control in a pregnancy study. Some clones in this sample may be carry-over from other donors' samples. The CDR3 runs from the conserved cysteine through the conserved F or W. The order of the fields is clone size, D gene, V gene, J gene, CDR3 DNA, CDR3 protein. The D gene is left open where the match is weak. Not all rows give a size; the values are once, few, many and, for expanded clones, a class.

>NA|TRBD1|TRBV7-8|TRBJ2-2
TGTGCCAGCAGCTTAGTGGGGACAGTGAGCTACACCGGGGAGCTGTTTTTT
CASSLVGTVSYTGELFF
>NA|TRBD2|TRBV4-1|TRBJ2-7
TGCGCCAGCAGCCAAGTTCTAGCGGGGGGAGACTACGAGCAGTACTTC
CASSQVLAGGDYEQYF
>NA|TRBD2|TRBV2|TRBJ2-1
TGTGCCAGCAGTAGACTAGCGGGGACCTACAATGAGCAGTTCTTC
CASSRLAGTYNEQFF
>few|TRBD1|TRBV4-1|TRBJ1-6
TGCGCCAGCAGCTCTCCACAGGGGAGGCGGTCACCCCTCCACTTT
CASSSPQGRRSPLHF
>NA|TRBD1|TRBV10-3|TRBJ2-5
TGTGCCACCCGGACAGGGGAAGAGACCCAGTACTTC
CATRTGEETQYF
>few|NA|TRBV29-1|TRBJ1-5
TGCAGCGTTGTGGACGGGGGTGGCAATCAGCCCCAGCATTTT
CSVVDGGGNQPQHF
>NA|NA|TRBV29-1|TRBJ2-5
TGCAGCGTTGGGAGGGGGGGATCCTGGGAGACCCAGTACTTC
CSVGRGGSWETQYF
>NA|TRBD2|TRBV5-6|TRBJ2-5
TGTGCCAGCAGCTTGCGACTAGCGGGCGCCGTAAAAGAGACCCAGTACTTC
CASSLRLAGAVKETQYF
>NA|TRBD1|TRBV4-1|TRBJ1-2
TGCGCCAGCAGCCAAGCTCGGGACAGGGTACGAGAGGGCTACACCTTC
CASSQARDRVREGYTF
>NA|NA|TRBV5-1|TRBJ1-6
TGCGCCAGCAGCTTGGGCAGGGGCGGTAATTCACCCCTCCACTTT
CASSLGRGGNSPLHF
>NA|NA|TRBV11-2|TRBJ2-1
TGTGCCAGCAGCTTAGATATCACTAGGCGATACAATGAGCAGTTCTTC
CASSLDITRRYNEQFF
>NA|TRBD1|TRBV4-3|TRBJ2-5
TGCGCCAGCAGCCAAGTCCCCAGGGGGGAGACCCAGTACTTC
CASSQVPRGETQYF
>NA|NA|TRBV5-8|TRBJ1-2
TGTGCCAGTGAGGGAATTCACTATGGCTACACCTTC
CASEGIHYGYTF
>NA|NA|TRBV19|TRBJ1-2
TGTGCCAGTAGTATGACAAGAGATGGCTACACCTTC
CASSMTRDGYTF
>NA|TRBD1|TRBV18|TRBJ2-5
TGTGCCAGCCGCGGGACAGGGTATGAGACCCAGTACTTC
CASRGTGYETQYF
>once|NA|TRBV27|TRBJ1-5
TGTGCCAGCAGTTTGGGCAGGTCGGAGGTAGAGCCCCAGCATTTT
CASSLGRSEVEPQHF
>NA|TRBD2|TRBV19|TRBJ2-1
TGTGCCAGTAGTATCACAGCGGGGGCGGGCGAGCAGTTCTTC
CASSITAGAGEQFF
>NA|TRBD1|TRBV29-1|TRBJ2-7
TGCAGCGCCCATGAGCAGGGGGAGACCTACGAGCAGTACTTC
CSAHEQGETYEQYF
>NA|NA|TRBV7-6|TRBJ1-6
TGTGCCAGCACCGCCGGGACAAACTATAATTCACCCCTCCACTTT
CASTAGTNYNSPLHF
>NA|NA|TRBV19|TRBJ1-1
TGTGCCAGTTCTAACTGGAACACTGAAGCTTTCTTT
CASSNWNTEAFF
>NA|TRBD1|TRBV28|TRBJ2-7
TGTGCCAGCAGGGACAGGGGCTCCTACGAGCAGTACTTC
CASRDRGSYEQYF
>NA|NA|TRBV6-5|TRBJ2-7
TGTGCCAGCACCCTTATCCACGAGCAGTACTTC
CASTLIHEQYF
>NA|NA|TRBV18|TRBJ1-4
TGTGCCAGCTCACCAGGGGCCACGGGAGCGAATGAAAAACTGTTTTTT
CASSPGATGANEKLFF
>NA|NA|TRBV15|TRBJ2-3
TGTGCCACCAGCAGAGAAAGGCAGGGCGGGCAGTATTTT
CATSRERQGGQYF
>few|NA|TRBV7-9|TRBJ2-1
TGTGCCAGCAGCCCTCGGGCGGGGGCCTCCTACAATGAGCAGTTCTTC
CASSPRAGASYNEQFF
>NA|NA|TRBV7-3|TRBJ2-1
TGTGCCAGCAGCTTGGGGGCAGCCAATGAGCAGTTCTTC
CASSLGAANEQFF
>NA|NA|TRBV20-1|TRBJ2-1
TGCAGTGCGGGCCCCCGCCAGGAGCAGTTCTTC
CSAGPRQEQFF
>NA|TRBD2|TRBV5-8|TRBJ2-7
TGTGCCAGCAGCGGACCGGGACTAGCGGGAGGTCCTTACGAGCAGTACTTC
CASSGPGLAGGPYEQYF
>NA|TRBD2|TRBV28|TRBJ2-3
TGTGCCAGCAGTTTCCGTACTAGCGGGGGAACGCAGTATTTT
CASSFRTSGGTQYF
>once|TRBD1|TRBV6-4|TRBJ1-2
TGTGCCAGCAGTGCGTCGACAGGGGCCTATGGCTACACCTTC
CASSASTGAYGYTF